The 18 T cell receptor beta chains reported below all come from one sample, sequenced in a study of cytomegalovirus exposure and HLA in healthy donors. 13 Jbeta primers and 60 Vbeta primers were used for the PCR. TCRdb keeps only in-frame clones here, not all; method: immunoSEQ multiplex PCR. This sample carries 140,000 to 150,000 clones, 75% to 80% of them seen once, and the ten largest clones take approximately 2.9%. Sequencing used PBMCs. These receptors were collected from a man aged 35 to 55 in good health and CMV-seropositive.

The chain carries TRBV30 and TRBJ2-5; D is unclear. The V end lost 5 bases, the J end lost 0 bases, and 10 bases lay between the germline ends. Looked up from germline, CDR1 is GTSNPN and CDR2 is SVGIG (reference sequence). The CDR3 has 13 residues. The CDR3: CAWSEMYQETQYF. Here the CDR3 DNA reads TGTGCCTGGTCAGAAATGTACCAAGAGACCCAGTACTTC.

This chain links TRBV6-1 with TRBJ2-2; 10 bases fit TRBD1. Unmatched junction bases numbered 4, after V lost 7 bases and J lost 5 bases. This CDR3 is 14 amino acids long. Germline CDR1 reads MNHNS; CDR2 reads SASEGT. Written as DNA, the CDR3 is TGTGCCAGCACCGGACAGGGGGGTACCGGGGAGCTGTTTTTT. This translates into CASTGQGGTGELFF.

V usage is TRBV28 and J usage is TRBJ1-2; 8 nucleotides agree with TRBD1. Germline V gene sequence: CDR1 MDHEN, CDR2 SYDVKM. The length of the CDR3 is 15 residues. The J segment lost 3 bases and the V segment lost 6 bases, leaving 9 bases of the junction unmatched. The CDR3 coding sequence is TGTGCCAGCAGACACAGGACAGGGAACCACTATGGCTACACCTTC. It is translated as CASRHRTGNHYGYTF.

The chain links TRBV27 to TRBJ2-1, with 8 nucleotides matching TRBD2. Germline CDR1 is MNHEY and CDR2 is SMNVEV (reference sequence). The V gene end was trimmed by 2 bases and the J gene end by 0 bases; junction bases not matched to a gene: 3. The CDR3 consists of 16 residues. This CDR3 is CASSLETSGSYNEQFF. The CDR3 DNA reads TGTGCCAGCAGTTTAGAAACTAGCGGCTCCTACAATGAGCAGTTCTTC.

The chain joins TRBV18 to TRBJ2-7; the D gene is possibly TRBD2 (5 bases). V lost 2 bases, J lost 3 bases, and 17 bases lay in between. Germline V gene lookup returns CDR1 KGHSH and CDR2 LQKENI. The CDR3 totals 16 residues. Written as DNA, the CDR3 is TGTGCCAGCTCACCAGCGGCGGGTATTAGGGTCTACGAGCAGTACTTC. Its protein is CASSPAAGIRVYEQYF.

This chain uses TRBV2 with TRBJ2-4, with a tentative D call TRBD1 (5 bases). Germline V CDR1 and CDR2: SNHLY, FYNNEI. Deletions cut 5 bases from V and 8 bases from J, with 13 bases between. The CDR3 totals 13 residues. The CDR3 sequence: CASSLQGAYIQYF. DNA of the CDR3: TGTGCCAGCAGTTTGCAGGGTGCGTACATTCAGTACTTC.

This chain uses TRBV4-2 with TRBJ2-3; 10 bases map to TRBD2. Unmatched junction bases numbered 12, after V lost 2 bases and J lost 4 bases. Looked up from germline, CDR1 is LGHNA and CDR2 is YNFKEQ. This CDR3 spans 18 amino acids. CDR3 bases: TGTGCCAGCAGCCAATCCCTCCTAGCGGGAGAAGCCCCAGATACGCAGTATTTT. Protein sequence: CASSQSLLAGEAPDTQYF.

The chain uses TRBV5-4 and TRBJ2-1; 11 nucleotides agree with TRBD2. This CDR3 contains 13 residues. Trimming removed 8 bases from V and 5 bases from J; junction bases left unmatched: 3. Germline values: CDR1 SGHNT, CDR2 YYREEE (reference sequence). This chain's CDR3 is CASSGRGDNEQFF. In DNA form, the CDR3 reads TGTGCCAGTAGCGGGAGGGGAGACAATGAGCAGTTCTTC.

The chain has TRBV5-1 and TRBJ1-4; 8 bases line up with TRBD1. Germline V CDR1 and CDR2: SGHRS, YFSETQ. V shed 4 bases and J 8 bases; nucleotides not matched to a gene: 7. CDR3 size: 14 residues. The CDR3 DNA reads as TGCGCCAGCAGCATTGGACAGGGTGGGGAAAAACTGTTTTTT. Its translation is CASSIGQGGEKLFF.

This clone appeared a few times. The chain couples TRBV10-3 to TRBJ2-3, with 7 bases aligning to TRBD2. The trim removed 4 bases at V and 2 bases at J, leaving 9 bases unmatched. The germline V gene has CDR1 ENHRY and CDR2 SYGVKD. The CDR3 loop spans 16 amino acids. The CDR3 DNA sequence: TGTGCCATCAGTGTGGGAGCGGGGCGGCTCACAGATACGCAGTATTTT. It encodes CAISVGAGRLTDTQYF.

The rearrangement uses TRBV7-3 and TRBJ2-2; TRBD2 agrees at 9 bases. Germline V gene sequence: CDR1 SGHTA, CDR2 FQGTGA. This CDR3 spans 14 amino acids. Losses at the gene ends were 5 bases for V and 5 bases for J; bases not matched to a gene: 3. CDR3 in amino acids: CASSQGLATGELFF. The CDR3 DNA follows: TGTGCCAGCAGCCAGGGACTAGCTACCGGGGAGCTGTTTTTT.

The rearrangement links TRBV6-5 to TRBJ2-1; 7 bases match TRBD2. The CDR3 is made up of 14 amino acids. CDR1 is MNHEY, CDR2 SVGAGI, per germline. J lost 6 bases, V lost 2 bases, and 4 bases had no gene match. The CDR3 sequence: CASSYETSSNEQFF. CDR3 sequence (DNA): TGTGCCAGCAGTTACGAGACTAGCAGCAATGAGCAGTTCTTC.

The rearrangement joins TRBV7-8 to TRBJ1-6, with D perhaps TRBD1 (5 bases). Trimming took 8 bases from V and 7 from J, leaving 12 bases between them. Per the germline V gene, CDR1 is SGHVS and CDR2 is FQNEAQ. This CDR3 region has 13 residues. The DNA of the CDR3 is TGTGCCAGCGGGGCAGGGATCAATTCACCCCTCCACTTT. Residues: CASGAGINSPLHF.

The V call is TRBV7-9, the J call TRBJ1-2, with 11 bases that match TRBD1. The CDR3 sequence is 14 residues long. Germline V gene sequence: CDR1 SEHNR, CDR2 FQNEAQ (reference sequence). With 5 bases clipped from V and 3 bases from J, the junction kept 2 bases outside the gene matches. This chain's CDR3 is CASSPGQGDYGYTF. CDR3 coding DNA: TGTGCCAGCAGCCCGGGACAGGGGGACTATGGCTACACCTTC.

The CDR3 reads CASSPIIPTEAFF. DNA of the CDR3: TGTGCCAGCAGCCCTATTATTCCTACTGAAGCTTTCTTT. The chain couples TRBV28 to TRBJ1-1, with no clear D. The CDR3 consists of 13 residues. Per the germline V gene, CDR1 is MDHEN and CDR2 is SYDVKM. Deletions cut 6 bases from V and 5 bases from J, with 13 bases between. The whole variable domain, remainder taken from reference TRBV28 and TRBJ1-1, is DVKVTQSSRYLVKRTGEKVFLECVQDMDHENMFWYRQDPGLGLRLIYFSYDVKMKEKGDIPEGYSVSREKKERFSLILESASTNQTSMYLCASSPIIPTEAFFGQGTRLTVV.

This chain uses TRBV5-1 with TRBJ2-2; 13 bases line up with TRBD2. The CDR3 length is 17 residues. CDR1 is SGHRS, CDR2 YFSETQ, per germline. Unmatched junction bases numbered 0, after V lost 0 bases and J lost 1 base. DNA of the CDR3: TGCGCCAGCAGCTTGGGGACTAGCGGGGGGAACACCGGGGAGCTGTTTTTT. Its translation: CASSLGTSGGNTGELFF.

This clone occurred once. The rearrangement links TRBV6-5 to TRBJ2-7, with 7 bases matching TRBD1. The CDR3 has 14 amino acids. The germline CDR1 and CDR2 sequences are MNHEY and SVGAGI. J was trimmed by 6 bases and V by 6 bases; bases with no gene match: 11. DNA for the CDR3: TGTGCCAGCAGCAGGGACAGCCTAGGGGGCGAGCAGTACTTC. Protein: CASSRDSLGGEQYF.

The table lists this clone with a few counts. The CDR3 protein is CASSQDPGQGVNEQFF. The CDR3 nucleotides are TGCGCCAGCAGCCAAGATCCGGGACAGGGGGTCAATGAGCAGTTCTTC. The chain couples TRBV4-1 to TRBJ2-1; TRBD1 agrees at 11 bases. The CDR3 is made up of 16 amino acids. Germline lookup yields CDR1 MGHRA and CDR2 YSYEKL. J gave up 6 bases and V 0 bases, and 4 bases lay outside the gene matches.